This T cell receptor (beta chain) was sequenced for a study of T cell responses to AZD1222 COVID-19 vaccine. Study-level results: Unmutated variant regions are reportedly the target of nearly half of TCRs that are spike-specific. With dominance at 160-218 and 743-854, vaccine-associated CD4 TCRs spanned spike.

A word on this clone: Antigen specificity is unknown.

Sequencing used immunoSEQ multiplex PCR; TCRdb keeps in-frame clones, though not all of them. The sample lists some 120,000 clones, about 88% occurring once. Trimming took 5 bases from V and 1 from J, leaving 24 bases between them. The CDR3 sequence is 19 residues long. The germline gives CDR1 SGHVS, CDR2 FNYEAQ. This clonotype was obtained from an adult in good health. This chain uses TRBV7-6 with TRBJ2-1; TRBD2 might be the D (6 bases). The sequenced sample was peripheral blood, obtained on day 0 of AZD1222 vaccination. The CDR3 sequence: CASSPTGLPTLPSYNEQFF. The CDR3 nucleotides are TGTGCCAGCAGCCCCACGGGACTCCCCACTCTACCATCCTACAATGAGCAGTTCTTC.